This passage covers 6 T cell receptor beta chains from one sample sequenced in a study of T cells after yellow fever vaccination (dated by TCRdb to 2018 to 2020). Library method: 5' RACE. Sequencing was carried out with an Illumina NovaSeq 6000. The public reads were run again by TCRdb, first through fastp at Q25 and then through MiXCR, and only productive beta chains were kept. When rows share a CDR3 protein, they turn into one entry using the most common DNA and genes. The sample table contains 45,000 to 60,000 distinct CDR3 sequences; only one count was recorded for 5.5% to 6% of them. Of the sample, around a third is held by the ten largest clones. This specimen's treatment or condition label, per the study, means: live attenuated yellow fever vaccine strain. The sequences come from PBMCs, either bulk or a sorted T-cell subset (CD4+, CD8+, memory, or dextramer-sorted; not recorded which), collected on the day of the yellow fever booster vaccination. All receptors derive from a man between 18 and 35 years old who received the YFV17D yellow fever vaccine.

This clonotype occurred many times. This CDR3 reads CASSSGNTIYF. The CDR3 DNA follows: TGTGCCAGCAGTTCTGGAAACACCATATATTTT. V gene TRBV7-9 combines with J gene TRBJ1-3; no firm D call. The CDR3 is 11 residues long. V shed 6 bases and J shed 1 base, with 1 base lying between them. Germline assignment: CDR1 SEHNR and CDR2 FQNEAQ (reference sequence).

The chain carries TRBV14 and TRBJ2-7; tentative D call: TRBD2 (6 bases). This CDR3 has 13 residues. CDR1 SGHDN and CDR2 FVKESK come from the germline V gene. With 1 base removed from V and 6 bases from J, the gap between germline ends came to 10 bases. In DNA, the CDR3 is TGTGCCAGCAGCCAAGCCCTGCGGGGCGAGCAGTACTTC. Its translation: CASSQALRGEQYF. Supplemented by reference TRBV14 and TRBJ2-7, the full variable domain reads EAGVTQFPSHSVIEKGQTVTLRCDPISGHDNLYWYRRVMGKEIKFLLHFVKESKQDESGMPNNRFLAERTGGTYSTLKVQPAELEDSGVYFCASSQALRGEQYFGPGTRLTVT.

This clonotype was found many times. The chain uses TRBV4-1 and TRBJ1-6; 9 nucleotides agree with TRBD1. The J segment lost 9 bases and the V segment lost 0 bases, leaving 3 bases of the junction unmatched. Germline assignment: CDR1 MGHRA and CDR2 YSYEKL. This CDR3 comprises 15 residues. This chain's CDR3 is CASSQEGTGPSPLHF. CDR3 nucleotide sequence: TGCGCCAGCAGCCAAGAAGGGACAGGGCCTTCACCCCTCCACTTT.

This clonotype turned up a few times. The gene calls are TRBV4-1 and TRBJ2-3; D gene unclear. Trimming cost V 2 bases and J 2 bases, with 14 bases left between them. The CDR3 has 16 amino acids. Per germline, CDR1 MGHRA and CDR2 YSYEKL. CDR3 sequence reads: CASSQNFLGSTDTQYF. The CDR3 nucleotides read TGCGCCAGCAGCCAAAACTTTCTAGGCTCCACAGATACGCAGTATTTT.

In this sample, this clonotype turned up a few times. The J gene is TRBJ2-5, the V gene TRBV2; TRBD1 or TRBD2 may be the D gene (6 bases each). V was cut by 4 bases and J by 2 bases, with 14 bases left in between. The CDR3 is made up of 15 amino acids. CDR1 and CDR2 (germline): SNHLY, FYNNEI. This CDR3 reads CASSVGGGIQETQYF. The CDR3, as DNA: TGTGCCAGCAGTGTAGGAGGGGGAATACAAGAGACCCAGTACTTC. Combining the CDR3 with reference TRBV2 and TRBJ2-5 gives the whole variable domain EPEVTQTPSHQVTQMGQEVILRCVPISNHLYFYWYRQILGQKVEFLVSFYNNEISEKSEIFDDQFSVERPDGSNFTLKIRSTKLEDSAMYFCASSVGGGIQETQYFGPGTRLLVL.

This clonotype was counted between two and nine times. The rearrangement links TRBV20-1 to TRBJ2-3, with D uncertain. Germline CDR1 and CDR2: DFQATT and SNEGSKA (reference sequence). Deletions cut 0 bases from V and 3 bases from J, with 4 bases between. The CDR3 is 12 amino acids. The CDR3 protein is CSAREGTDTQYF. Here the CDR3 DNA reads TGCAGTGCTAGAGAGGGGACAGATACGCAGTATTTT.